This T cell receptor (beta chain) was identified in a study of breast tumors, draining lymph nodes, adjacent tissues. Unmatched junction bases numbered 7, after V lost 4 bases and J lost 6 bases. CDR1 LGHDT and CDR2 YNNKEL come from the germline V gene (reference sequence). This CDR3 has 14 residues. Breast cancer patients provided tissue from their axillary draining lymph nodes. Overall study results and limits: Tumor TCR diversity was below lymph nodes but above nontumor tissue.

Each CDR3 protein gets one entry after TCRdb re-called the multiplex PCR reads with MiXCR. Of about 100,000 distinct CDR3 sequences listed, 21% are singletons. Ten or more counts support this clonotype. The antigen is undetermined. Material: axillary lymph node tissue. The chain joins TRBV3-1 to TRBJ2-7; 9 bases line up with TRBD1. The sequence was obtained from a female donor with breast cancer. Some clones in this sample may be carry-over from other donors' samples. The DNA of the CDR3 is TGTGCCAGCAGCCCCAATCTACAGGGGGCCGAGCAGTACTTC. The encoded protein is CASSPNLQGAEQYF.